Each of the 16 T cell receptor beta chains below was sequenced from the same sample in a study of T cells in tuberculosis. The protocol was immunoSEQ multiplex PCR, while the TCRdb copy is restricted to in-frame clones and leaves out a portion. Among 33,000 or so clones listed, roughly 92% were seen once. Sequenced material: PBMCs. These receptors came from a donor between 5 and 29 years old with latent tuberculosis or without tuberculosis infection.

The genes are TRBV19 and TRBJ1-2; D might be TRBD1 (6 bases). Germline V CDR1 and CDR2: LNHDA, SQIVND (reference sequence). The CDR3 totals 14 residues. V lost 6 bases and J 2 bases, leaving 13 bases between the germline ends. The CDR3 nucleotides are TGTGCCAGTAGCCCGGACAGACTCAACTATGGCTACACCTTC. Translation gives CASSPDRLNYGYTF.

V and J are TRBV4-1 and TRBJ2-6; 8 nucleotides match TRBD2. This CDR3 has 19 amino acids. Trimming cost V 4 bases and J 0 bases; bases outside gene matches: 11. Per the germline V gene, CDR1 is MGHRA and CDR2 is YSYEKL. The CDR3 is CASSPGDRGGVSGANVLTF. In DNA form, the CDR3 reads TGCGCCAGCAGCCCGGGGGACCGGGGGGGGGTCTCTGGGGCCAACGTCCTGACTTTC.

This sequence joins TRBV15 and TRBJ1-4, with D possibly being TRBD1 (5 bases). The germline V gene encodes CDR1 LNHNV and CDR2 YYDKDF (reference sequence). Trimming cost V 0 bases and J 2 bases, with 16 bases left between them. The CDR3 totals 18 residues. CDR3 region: CATSREVVRERTNEKLFF. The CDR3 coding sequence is TGTGCCACCAGCAGAGAAGTTGTCAGGGAACGGACTAATGAAAAACTGTTTTTT.

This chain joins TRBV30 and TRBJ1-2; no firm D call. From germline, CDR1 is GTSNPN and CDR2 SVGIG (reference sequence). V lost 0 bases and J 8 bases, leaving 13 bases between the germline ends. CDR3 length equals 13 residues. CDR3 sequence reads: CAWSVLGGIGYTF. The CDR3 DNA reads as TGTGCCTGGAGTGTACTAGGAGGGATCGGCTACACCTTC.

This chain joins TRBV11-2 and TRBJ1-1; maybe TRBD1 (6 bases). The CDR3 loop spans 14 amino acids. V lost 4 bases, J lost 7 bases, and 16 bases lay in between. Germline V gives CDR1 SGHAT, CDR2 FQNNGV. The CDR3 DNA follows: TGTGCCAGCAGCTCAAAGGCAGGGGCTGATGAAGCTTTCTTT. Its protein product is CASSSKAGADEAFF.

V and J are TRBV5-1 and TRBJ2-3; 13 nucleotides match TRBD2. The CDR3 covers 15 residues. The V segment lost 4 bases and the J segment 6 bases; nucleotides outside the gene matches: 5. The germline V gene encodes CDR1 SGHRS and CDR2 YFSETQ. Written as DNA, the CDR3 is TGCGCCAGCAGCCAAGGACTAGCGGGGGAGGATACGCAGTATTTT. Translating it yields CASSQGLAGEDTQYF.

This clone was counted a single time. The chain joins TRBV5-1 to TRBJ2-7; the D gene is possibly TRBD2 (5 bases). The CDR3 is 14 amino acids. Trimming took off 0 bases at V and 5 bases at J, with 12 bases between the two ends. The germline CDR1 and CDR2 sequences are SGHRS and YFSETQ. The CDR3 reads CASSLGGLPHEQYF. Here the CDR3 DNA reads TGCGCCAGCAGCTTGGGCGGGCTCCCCCACGAGCAGTACTTC.

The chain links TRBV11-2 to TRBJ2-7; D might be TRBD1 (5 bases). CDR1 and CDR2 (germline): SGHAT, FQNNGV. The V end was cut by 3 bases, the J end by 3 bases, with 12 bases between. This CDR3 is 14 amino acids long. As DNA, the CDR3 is TGTGCCAGCAGCTTCGGCAGGGTGGTCTACGAGCAGTACTTC. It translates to CASSFGRVVYEQYF.

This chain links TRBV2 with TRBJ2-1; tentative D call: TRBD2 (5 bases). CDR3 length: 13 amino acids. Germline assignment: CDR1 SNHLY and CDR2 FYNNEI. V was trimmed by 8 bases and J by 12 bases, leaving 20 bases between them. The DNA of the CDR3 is TGTGCCAGCCTCCGCTCAGAGGGTTTGGGGCAGTTCTTC. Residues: CASLRSEGLGQFF.

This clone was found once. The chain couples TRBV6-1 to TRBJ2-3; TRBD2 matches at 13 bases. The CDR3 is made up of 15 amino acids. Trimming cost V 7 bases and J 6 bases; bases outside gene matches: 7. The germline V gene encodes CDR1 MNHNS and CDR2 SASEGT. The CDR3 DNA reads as TGTGCCAGCATTGGACTAGCGGGGGCTGTGGATACGCAGTATTTT. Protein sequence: CASIGLAGAVDTQYF.

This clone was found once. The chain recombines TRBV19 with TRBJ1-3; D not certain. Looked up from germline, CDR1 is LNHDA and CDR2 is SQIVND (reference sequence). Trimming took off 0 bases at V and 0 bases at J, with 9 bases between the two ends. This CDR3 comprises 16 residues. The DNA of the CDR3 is TGTGCCAGTAGTATAGATATCGACACCTCTGGAAACACCATATATTTT. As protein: CASSIDIDTSGNTIYF.

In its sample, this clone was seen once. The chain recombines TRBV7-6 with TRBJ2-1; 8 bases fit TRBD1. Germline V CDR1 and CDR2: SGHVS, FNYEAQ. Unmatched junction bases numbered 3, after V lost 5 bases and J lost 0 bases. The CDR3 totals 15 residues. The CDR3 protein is CASSAGQDSYNEQFF. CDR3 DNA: TGTGCCAGCAGCGCGGGACAGGACTCCTACAATGAGCAGTTCTTC.

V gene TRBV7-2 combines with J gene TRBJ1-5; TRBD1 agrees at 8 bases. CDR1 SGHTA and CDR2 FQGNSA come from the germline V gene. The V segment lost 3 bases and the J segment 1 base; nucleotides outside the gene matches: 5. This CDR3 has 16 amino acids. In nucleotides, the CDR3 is TGTGCCAGCAGCTTGGGGGGGACAGGAAGCAATCAGCCCCAGCATTTT. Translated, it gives CASSLGGTGSNQPQHF.

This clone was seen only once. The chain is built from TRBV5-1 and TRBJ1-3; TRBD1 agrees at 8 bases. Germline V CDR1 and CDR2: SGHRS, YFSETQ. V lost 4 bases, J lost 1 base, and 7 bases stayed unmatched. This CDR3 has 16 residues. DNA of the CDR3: TGCGCCAGCAGCCGGGACAGGCCATTGTCTGGAAACACCATATATTTT. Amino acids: CASSRDRPLSGNTIYF.

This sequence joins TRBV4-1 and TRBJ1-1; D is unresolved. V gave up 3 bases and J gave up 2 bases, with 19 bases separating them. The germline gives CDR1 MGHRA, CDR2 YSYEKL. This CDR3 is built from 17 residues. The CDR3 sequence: CASSHPGVKVRNTEAFF. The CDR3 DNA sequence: TGCGCCAGCAGCCACCCCGGGGTGAAGGTGCGTAACACTGAAGCTTTCTTT.

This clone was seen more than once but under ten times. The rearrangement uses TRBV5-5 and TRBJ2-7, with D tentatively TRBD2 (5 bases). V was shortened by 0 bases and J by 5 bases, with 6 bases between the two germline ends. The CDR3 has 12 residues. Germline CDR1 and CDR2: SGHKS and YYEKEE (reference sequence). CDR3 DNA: TGTGCCAGCAGCTTGGAGAGGGACGAGCAGTACTTC. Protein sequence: CASSLERDEQYF.